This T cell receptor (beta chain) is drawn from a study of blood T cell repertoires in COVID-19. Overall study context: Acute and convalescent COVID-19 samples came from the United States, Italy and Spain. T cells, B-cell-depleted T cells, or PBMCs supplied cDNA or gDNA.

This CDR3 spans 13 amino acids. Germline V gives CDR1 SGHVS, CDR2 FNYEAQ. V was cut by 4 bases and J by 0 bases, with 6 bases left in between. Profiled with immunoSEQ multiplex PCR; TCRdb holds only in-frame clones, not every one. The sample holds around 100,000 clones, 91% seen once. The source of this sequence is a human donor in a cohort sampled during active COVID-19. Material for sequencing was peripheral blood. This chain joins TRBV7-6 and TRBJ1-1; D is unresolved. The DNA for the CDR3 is TGTGCCAGCAGCTCCGGGATGAACACTGAAGCTTTCTTT. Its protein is CASSSGMNTEAFF.